Each of the 17 T cell receptor beta chains below was sequenced from the same sample in a study of cytomegalovirus exposure and HLA in healthy donors. Primers: 60 Vbeta forward and 13 Jbeta reverse. Sequencing was performed with immunoSEQ multiplex PCR; in TCRdb, only in-frame clones are kept and a portion is missing. The sample has roughly 99,000 clones, roughly 80% seen once. The sequenced material came from PBMCs. The origin of the receptors is a man aged 25-45 years in good health and CMV-seropositive.

The chain has TRBV30 and TRBJ1-1; D is unresolved. With 2 bases removed from V and 2 bases from J, the gap between germline ends came to 6 bases. Germline V gene lookup returns CDR1 GTSNPN and CDR2 SVGIG (reference sequence). There are 12 residues in the CDR3. The CDR3 nucleotides read TGTGCCTGGAGTCCAGGCAACACTGAAGCTTTCTTT. Translated: CAWSPGNTEAFF.

The chain recombines TRBV27 with TRBJ2-5; 12 nucleotides match TRBD1. CDR1 is MNHEY, CDR2 SMNVEV, per germline (reference sequence). Trimming at V came to 5 bases and at J to 5 bases, leaving 6 bases not matched to a gene. The CDR3 sequence is 15 residues long. CDR3 residues: CASSTGTGGRETQYF. CDR3 DNA: TGTGCCAGCAGTACAGGGACAGGGGGCCGGGAGACCCAGTACTTC.

The chain has TRBV5-1 and TRBJ2-1; the match to TRBD2 covers 8 bases. There are 16 residues in the CDR3. Per germline, CDR1 SGHRS and CDR2 YFSETQ. V lost 0 bases to trimming and J lost 8 bases; unmatched junction nucleotides: 10. CDR3 amino acids: CASSLEYGGAFDEQFF. For the CDR3, the DNA is TGCGCCAGCAGCTTGGAGTACGGGGGGGCCTTCGATGAGCAGTTCTTC.

The rearrangement joins TRBV5-1 to TRBJ1-1, with TRBD1 matching over 8 bases. CDR3 length: 15 residues. Germline V gene data show CDR1 as SGHRS and CDR2 as YFSETQ. After removal of 6 bases from V and 8 bases from J, the junction contained 15 bases not matched to a gene. The CDR3 coding sequence is TGCGCCAGCATTAGGACAGGGCCGCTTGGTTTAGAAGCTTTCTTT. Its protein is CASIRTGPLGLEAFF.

The chain carries TRBV7-9 and TRBJ1-2; D unresolved. The CDR3 spans 11 residues. V lost 1 base and J lost 8, with 5 bases in between. CDR1 is SEHNR, CDR2 FQNEAQ, per germline (reference sequence). Written as DNA, the CDR3 is TGTGCCAGCAGCTTAGAACGGGGCTACACCTTC. This codes for CASSLERGYTF.

J is TRBJ2-2 and V is TRBV27, with TRBD1 matching 10 bases. V trimming: 7 bases; J trimming: 5 bases; junction bases outside the gene matches: 4. Germline-derived CDR1 and CDR2 are MNHEY and SMNVEV (reference sequence). The length of the CDR3 is 14 residues. CDR3 coding DNA: TGTGCCAGCAAAGGACAGGGGGGAACCGGGGAGCTGTTTTTT. Translating it yields CASKGQGGTGELFF.

The chain has TRBV11-3 and TRBJ2-7, with a weak D call TRBD1 (6 bases). Germline V gene sequence: CDR1 SGHNT, CDR2 YENEEA. The V gene lost 9 bases and the J gene lost 4 bases, with 31 bases spanning the gap. The CDR3 spans 18 residues. The CDR3 DNA reads as TGTGCCAGAGGGGTACAGGGCTGTCGTCCCAGAACGAGATACGAGCAGTACTTC. This sequence encodes CARGVQGCRPRTRYEQYF.

J is TRBJ2-3 and V is TRBV5-1; tentatively, D is TRBD1 (6 bases). The germline gives CDR1 SGHRS, CDR2 YFSETQ. The V and J ends lost 5 bases and 4 bases respectively, with 17 bases between them. The CDR3 loop spans 15 amino acids. This CDR3 reads CASSLTGSPPDTQYF. CDR3 coding DNA: TGCGCCAGCAGTCTCACAGGGAGCCCCCCAGATACGCAGTATTTT.

The chain combines TRBV7-8 with TRBJ1-1; D may be TRBD1 (5 bases). Trimming took off 5 bases at V and 4 bases at J, with 17 bases between the two ends. The germline CDR1 and CDR2 sequences are SGHVS and FQNEAQ. The CDR3 has 15 residues. The CDR3 protein is CASSVRPWGGTEAFF. CDR3 nucleotide sequence: TGTGCCAGCAGCGTCCGGCCCTGGGGGGGCACTGAAGCTTTCTTT.

The chain links TRBV19 to TRBJ1-2, with TRBD1 matching 10 bases. From germline, CDR1 is LNHDA and CDR2 SQIVND (reference sequence). V was pared by 3 bases and J by 4 bases, with 2 bases of the junction left unmatched. This CDR3 spans 14 amino acids. CDR3: CASSMGQGPYGYTF. CDR3 nucleotides: TGTGCCAGTAGTATGGGACAGGGGCCCTATGGCTACACCTTC.

This chain connects TRBV19 to TRBJ1-3; 8 positions match TRBD1. CDR1 and CDR2 (germline): LNHDA, SQIVND (reference sequence). CDR3 length: 16 amino acids. The ends lost 5 bases at V and 0 bases at J; junction bases unmatched: 6. DNA of the CDR3: TGTGCCAGTAGTCCCCGGACAGGGTACTCTGGAAACACCATATATTTT. This codes for CASSPRTGYSGNTIYF.

Comment on this clone: Germline is not matched at one junction end, which may reflect a read error. J is TRBJ2-6 and V is TRBV7-8; 8 bases match TRBD2. This CDR3 comprises 17 residues. Germline lookup yields CDR1 SGHVS and CDR2 FQNEAQ. CDR3 sequence: CASSQRGIISGANGLTF. CDR3 in DNA: TGTGCCAGCAGTCAGCGGGGGATTATCTCTGGGGCCAACGGCCTGACTTTC.

The V and J genes are TRBV5-1 and TRBJ1-6; D uncertain. From germline, CDR1 is SGHRS and CDR2 YFSETQ. The CDR3 is 15 amino acids. The V end was cut by 0 bases, the J end by 6 bases, with 10 bases between. Here the CDR3 reads CASSLDQVPNSPLHF. Written as DNA, the CDR3 is TGCGCCAGCAGCTTGGATCAGGTACCTAATTCACCCCTCCACTTT.

This clone was detected only a few times. The chain has TRBV12-5 and TRBJ2-7, with unresolved D. V dropped 4 bases and J dropped 2 bases, with 9 bases sitting between them. CDR3 size: 13 residues. Germline-derived CDR1 and CDR2 are LGHNT and FRNRAP. The CDR3 here is CASGSLVAYEQYF. The CDR3 nucleotides are TGTGCTAGTGGTTCACTGGTAGCCTACGAGCAGTACTTC.

This sequence joins TRBV19 and TRBJ2-2; a possible D gene is TRBD1 (6 bases). The CDR3 spans 16 residues. Germline V gives CDR1 LNHDA, CDR2 SQIVND (reference sequence). Trimming left V 10 bases short and J 3 bases short, with 21 bases between. The CDR3 is CATNSGQGFDTGELFF. In nucleotides, the CDR3 is TGTGCCACCAACTCGGGGCAGGGGTTCGACACCGGGGAGCTGTTTTTT.

The chain is built from TRBV19 and TRBJ1-2; 7 nucleotides agree with TRBD1. The junction had 10 bases not matched to a gene; V was cut back by 6 bases and J by 0 bases. In germline, CDR1 is LNHDA, CDR2 SQIVND (reference sequence). CDR3 length: 16 residues. This chain's CDR3 is CASRGDPTGSNYGYTF. CDR3 DNA: TGTGCCAGTAGGGGGGACCCGACAGGGTCTAACTATGGCTACACCTTC.

V usage is TRBV2 and J usage is TRBJ2-7; 9 bases are shared with TRBD1. Unmatched junction bases numbered 9, after V lost 6 bases and J lost 3 bases. Per the germline V gene, CDR1 is SNHLY and CDR2 is FYNNEI. The CDR3 consists of 15 residues. In DNA form, the CDR3 reads TGTGCCAGCAGGGCCGGGACAGGGCCAATCTACGAGCAGTACTTC. It encodes CASRAGTGPIYEQYF.